This entry is about one T cell receptor beta chain. Its antigen is as yet unknown. TCRdb's table, derived via immunoSEQ multiplex PCR, lists solely in-frame clones and lacks some. The repertoire has tens of thousands of clones, more than 60% of them found once; the top ten carry approximately 14%. Unexposed donor CD4+ T cells date from 2011-2018, before the COVID-19 pandemic. After about 10 days of culture, CD4+ T cells were isolated. This entry is derived from a study of CD4 T cells in relation to SARS-CoV-2 and coronaviruses. The germline V gene has CDR1 LGHDT and CDR2 YNNKEL (reference sequence). Between the trimmed V and J ends, which lost 1 base and 4 bases, there was a span of 7 bases. CDR3 size: 14 residues.

Sequencing was carried out using CD4+ T cells from PBMCs, cultured in vitro. This TCR derives from a human donor in good health. The chain uses TRBV3-1 (or the pseudogene TRBV3-2) and TRBJ2-2; D call uncertain. The CDR3, as DNA: TGTGCCAGCAGCCAAGGCGGCAGCACCGGGGAGCTGTTTTTT. Protein sequence: CASSQGGSTGELFF.